The 11 T cell receptor beta chains listed next were all sequenced from one sample in a study of CD8+ T cells in alopecia areata. Following RNA extraction, reverse transcription yielded cDNA that acted as the sequencing template. Data came from immunoSEQ multiplex PCR; TCRdb stores just in-frame clones and leaves some out. The data hold about 180,000 clones, with roughly 63% observed a single time. Here the sequenced sample was CD4+ T cells sorted from blood, taken at week 0. These receptors came from a human donor with alopecia areata.

This chain links TRBV29-1 with TRBJ1-2; 10 bases agree with TRBD1. CDR3 length: 14 residues. The germline gives CDR1 SQVTM, CDR2 ANQGSEA. The J segment lost 7 bases and the V segment lost 6 bases, leaving 11 bases of the junction unmatched. CDR3: CSVDRQGAQTGYTF. CDR3 coding DNA: TGCAGCGTGGACAGACAGGGGGCGCAAACTGGCTACACCTTC.

The chain has TRBV14 and TRBJ1-1; D remains unclear. Deletions cut 0 bases from V and 0 bases from J, with 8 bases between. The CDR3 loop spans 15 amino acids. Looked up from germline, CDR1 is SGHDN and CDR2 is FVKESK. This CDR3 is CASSQERRMNTEAFF. The CDR3 nucleotides read TGTGCCAGCAGCCAAGAACGCAGGATGAACACTGAAGCTTTCTTT.

V gene TRBV30 combines with J gene TRBJ2-3, with 11 positions matching TRBD1. Germline CDR1 is GTSNPN and CDR2 is SVGIG (reference sequence). This CDR3 contains 14 residues. V lost 7 bases, J lost 4 bases, and 7 bases stayed unmatched. The CDR3 loop reads CASSRDRGADTQYF. The DNA for the CDR3 is TGTGCCTCCTCCCGGGACAGGGGGGCAGATACGCAGTATTTT.

For this clone: An end of the junction differs from the germline gene, which may be a read error. V usage is TRBV9 and J usage is TRBJ2-7; D is uncertain. The CDR3 sequence is 12 residues long. CDR1 and CDR2 from the germline V gene are SGDLS and YYNGEE. CDR3 sequence: CASSVFSGQAPF. The CDR3 nucleotides read TGTGCCAGCAGCGTATTTTCTGGGCAGGCTCCCTTC.

The rearrangement uses TRBV29-1 and TRBJ2-1, with TRBD1 matching over 10 bases. The J segment lost 4 bases and the V segment lost 7 bases, leaving 4 bases of the junction unmatched. Germline CDR1 SQVTM, CDR2 ANQGSEA. This CDR3 is built from 13 residues. The CDR3 spells CSGRDRGYNEQFF. The CDR3 coding sequence is TGCAGCGGCCGGGACAGGGGTTACAATGAGCAGTTCTTC.

This rearrangement joins TRBV11-2 to TRBJ2-3; 7 positions agree with TRBD2. The germline V gene encodes CDR1 SGHAT and CDR2 FQNNGV. J gave up 13 bases and V 0 bases, and 4 bases lay outside the gene matches. This CDR3 spans 12 amino acids. The CDR3 nucleotides are TGTGCCAGCAGCTTAGATCCTACTAGCGAGTATTTT. Encoded protein: CASSLDPTSEYF.

This chain uses TRBV29-1 with TRBJ2-7; D call uncertain. The CDR3 totals 12 residues. Trimming cost V 3 bases and J 7 bases, with 13 bases left between them. Germline V gene lookup returns CDR1 SQVTM and CDR2 ANQGSEA. The DNA for the CDR3 is TGCAGCGTTGACGTGACTCCTAAAGAGCAGTACTTC. Protein product: CSVDVTPKEQYF.

The chain has TRBV9 and TRBJ2-5; D unclear. Looked up from germline, CDR1 is SGDLS and CDR2 is YYNGEE. Trimming left V 0 bases short and J 2 bases short, with 11 bases between. This CDR3 region has 15 residues. Written as DNA, the CDR3 is TGTGCCAGCAGCGTAGGGATCGGGCTTCAAGAGACCCAGTACTTC. Translating gives CASSVGIGLQETQYF.

This clone was seen only a few times. The chain recombines TRBV25-1 with TRBJ1-5; TRBD1 agrees at 8 bases. Germline V gene sequence: CDR1 MGHDK, CDR2 SYGVNS. The CDR3 is 13 residues long. V dropped 6 bases and J dropped 5; count of bases not matched to a gene: 3. The CDR3 nucleotides are TGTGCCAGCAGAGGACAGGGAGATCAGCCCCAGCATTTT. It is translated as CASRGQGDQPQHF.

This clone has just a few counts. This chain connects TRBV5-6 to TRBJ2-2, with D hard to call. V was trimmed by 0 bases and J by 8 bases, leaving 8 bases between them. Germline V gene lookup returns CDR1 SGHDT and CDR2 YYEEEE. CDR3 size: 13 residues. CDR3 residues: CASSLDNRGELFF. CDR3 nucleotides: TGTGCCAGCAGCTTGGACAACCGGGGGGAGCTGTTTTTT. Supplemented by reference TRBV5-6 and TRBJ2-2, the full variable domain reads DAGVTQSPTHLIKTRGQQVTLRCSPKSGHDTVSWYQQALGQGPQFIFQYYEEEERQRGNFPDRFSGHQFPNYSSELNVNALLLGDSALYLCASSLDNRGELFFGEGSRLTVL.

The V gene is TRBV15, the J gene TRBJ2-1; D possibly corresponds to TRBD2 (6 bases). The CDR3 covers 15 residues. Germline V CDR1 and CDR2: LNHNV, YYDKDF (reference sequence). V gave up 0 bases and J gave up 1 base, with 7 bases separating them. The CDR3 DNA is TGTGCCACCAGCAGAGATGGGGGGTCCTACAATGAGCAGTTCTTC. Encoded protein: CATSRDGGSYNEQFF.